Listed below are T cell receptor beta chains from one sample, sequenced in a study of cytomegalovirus exposure and HLA in healthy donors. Assay: immunoSEQ multiplex PCR; the TCRdb copy retains only in-frame clones and omits some. The sample carries 300,000 to 400,000 clones, approximately 88% recorded once. Specimen: PBMCs. The receptors stem from a man aged 25 to 40 in good health and CMV-seronegative. Each CDR3 is given with its conserved first and last residue. The D gene is left open where the match is weak. Rows give clone size only sometimes, using once, few, many, or a class for an expanded clone.

j_call,clone_size,v_call,d_call,cdr3_nt,cdr3_aa
TRBJ2-7,.,TRBV5-1,.,TGCGCCAGCAGCCTCCAGGGGATGCACGAGCAGTACTTC,CASSLQGMHEQYF
TRBJ2-7,.,TRBV7-2,TRBD2,TGTGCCAGCAGCTTAGCGGCTAGCGGGGGGTCCTACGAGCAGTACTTC,CASSLAASGGSYEQYF
TRBJ1-2,.,TRBV2,TRBD1,TGTGCCAGCAGTGAACCCCCTTCAGGGGGCGACAACTATGGCTACACCTTC,CASSEPPSGGDNYGYTF
TRBJ1-5,few,TRBV18,.,TGTGCCAGCTCACCCGTCTCGGGGGGCGCGGGTCAGCCCCAGCATTTT,CASSPVSGGAGQPQHF
TRBJ2-1,.,TRBV27,TRBD1,TGTGCCAGCAGAACAGGGGGTTCCGGGGCTCGGGTCAATGAGCAGTTCTTC,CASRTGGSGARVNEQFF
TRBJ1-5,once,TRBV4-1,.,TGCGCCAGCAGCCAAGAAGAGGTTAATCAGCCCCAGCATTTT,CASSQEEVNQPQHF
TRBJ2-7,once,TRBV6-6,TRBD1,TGTGCCAGCCTCTACAGGGGAAGCTCCTACGAGCAGTACTTC,CASLYRGSSYEQYF
TRBJ2-7,.,TRBV6-1,TRBD1,TGTGCCAGCAGCAACACCGGACAGGCTGGAGAGCAGTACTTC,CASSNTGQAGEQYF
TRBJ1-2,.,TRBV5-4,TRBD1,TGTGCCAGCAGCCAAGCGGGCAGGGGGCTGGTTGGCTACACCTTC,CASSQAGRGLVGYTF
TRBJ2-7,.,TRBV4-3,.,TGCGCCAGCAGCCAGGACAGTACAAGCGCCTACGAGCAGTACTTC,CASSQDSTSAYEQYF
TRBJ2-2,.,TRBV27,TRBD2,TGTGCCAGCAGTCCGGTCGACTATGACAGGATACCAGCGGGGGGCACCGGGGAGCTGTTTTTT,CASSPVDYDRIPAGGTGELFF
TRBJ2-3,.,TRBV11-1,.,TGTGCCAGCAGCTTCCGTGGGGGCGAGGTAGATACGCAGTATTTT,CASSFRGGEVDTQYF
TRBJ1-2,.,TRBV4-1,TRBD1,TGCGCCAGCAGCCAGACCCCGACCTCAGGGGGGATCTATGGCTACACCTTC,CASSQTPTSGGIYGYTF
TRBJ2-5,.,TRBV5-6,.,TGTGCCAGCAGCTACAGAGGGTACCTCCAAGAGACCCAGTACTTC,CASSYRGYLQETQYF
TRBJ2-1,.,TRBV9,TRBD2,TGTGCCAGCAGCGTACCGGGACTAGCGGGCTACAATGAGCAGTTCTTC,CASSVPGLAGYNEQFF
TRBJ1-2,.,TRBV6-5,.,TGTGCCAGCTCTAGGGGCTGGGATGGCTACACCTTC,CASSRGWDGYTF
TRBJ2-7,.,TRBV5-8,.,TGTGCCAGCAGCTCTCTGGGAGTTTGGTCCGAGCAGTACTTC,CASSSLGVWSEQYF
TRBJ1-2,.,TRBV29-1,TRBD1,TGCAGCGTCGGACAGGGTCTTTACTATGGCTACACCTTC,CSVGQGLYYGYTF
TRBJ2-3,.,TRBV2,.,TGTGCCAGCAACCAACAGGGTAGCACAGATACGCAGTATTTT,CASNQQGSTDTQYF
TRBJ2-3,.,TRBV25-1,.,TGTGCCAGCAGTGAAGGGACTCTACCCACAGATACGCAGTATTTT,CASSEGTLPTDTQYF
TRBJ1-6,.,TRBV5-1,.,TGCGCCAGCAGCTTAGTTGAGTATAATTCACCCCTCCACTTT,CASSLVEYNSPLHF
TRBJ1-2,.,TRBV5-1,.,TGCGCCAGCACCTCCCCGGAGGGGCGGAATGGCTACACCTTC,CASTSPEGRNGYTF
TRBJ1-1,.,TRBV6-1,TRBD1,TGTGCCAGCCGACCAGGGGGGCGCTTCGGGGCTTTCTTT,CASRPGGRFGAFF
TRBJ1-5,.,TRBV10-2,.,TGCGCCAGCAGCGGCCGGGAGGCAAATCAGCCCCAGCATTTT,CASSGREANQPQHF
TRBJ2-1,.,TRBV11-2,.,TGTGCCAGCAGCTTGAGAGGGGTGACCGGGGGCAATGAGCAGTTCTTC,CASSLRGVTGGNEQFF
TRBJ2-7,.,TRBV19,TRBD1,TGTGCCAGTAGTAGGACGACAGGGCCTAGCTCCTACGAGCAGTACTTC,CASSRTTGPSSYEQYF